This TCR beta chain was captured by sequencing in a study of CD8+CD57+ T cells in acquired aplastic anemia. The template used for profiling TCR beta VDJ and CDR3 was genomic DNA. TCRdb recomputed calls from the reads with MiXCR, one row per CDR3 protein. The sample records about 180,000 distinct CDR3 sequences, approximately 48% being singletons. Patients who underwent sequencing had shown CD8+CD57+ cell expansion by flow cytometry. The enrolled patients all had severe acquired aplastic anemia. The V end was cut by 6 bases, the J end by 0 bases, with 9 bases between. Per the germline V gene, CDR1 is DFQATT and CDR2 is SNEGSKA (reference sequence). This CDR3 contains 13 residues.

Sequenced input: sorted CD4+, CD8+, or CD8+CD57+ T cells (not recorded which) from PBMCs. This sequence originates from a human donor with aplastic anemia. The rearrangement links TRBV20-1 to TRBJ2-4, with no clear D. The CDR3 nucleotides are TGCAGTGCCGTCGGGTTAGCCAAAAACATTCAGTACTTC. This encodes CSAVGLAKNIQYF.